One sample yielded the 32 T cell receptor beta chains listed below, sequenced in a study of blood T cell repertoires in COVID-19. Clones were sequenced by immunoSEQ multiplex PCR, and TCRdb holds only the in-frame ones, with some missing. The sample holds around 100,000 clones, about 90% seen once. The sample consisted of peripheral blood. The receptor set was obtained from a human donor in a cohort sampled during active COVID-19.

The rearrangement uses TRBV6-1 and TRBJ1-5, with unresolved D. The CDR3 covers 16 residues. Trimming cost V 4 bases and J 7 bases, with 20 bases left between them. The V gene's germline CDR1 is MNHNS and CDR2 SASEGT. CDR3 DNA sequence: TGTGCCAGCAGTGTTAGCCGTCTGGGCGGGGAACAGCCCCAGCATTTT. Translated: CASSVSRLGGEQPQHF.

The chain combines TRBV13 with TRBJ1-6; maybe TRBD1 (6 bases). The V end was cut by 5 bases, the J end by 7 bases, with 15 bases between. The CDR3 has 15 residues. CDR1 PRHDT and CDR2 FYEKMQ come from the germline V gene (reference sequence). The CDR3 sequence is CASSHRDTRNSPLHF. The CDR3 coding sequence is TGTGCCAGCAGCCACCGGGACACGCGAAATTCACCCCTCCACTTT.

The chain combines TRBV10-3 with TRBJ2-2, with TRBD1 matching over 8 bases. V was pared by 0 bases and J by 4 bases, with 4 bases of the junction left unmatched. CDR3 length equals 16 residues. Germline CDR1 and CDR2: ENHRY and SYGVKD. The CDR3 reads CAISESGQGRTGELFF. CDR3 sequence (DNA): TGTGCCATCAGTGAGTCAGGACAGGGTCGCACCGGGGAGCTGTTTTTT.

V gene TRBV15 combines with J gene TRBJ2-7, with TRBD2 matching over 12 bases. The CDR3 spans 15 residues. Germline V lookup: CDR1 LNHNV, CDR2 YYDKDF (reference sequence). V shed 5 bases and J 1 base; nucleotides not matched to a gene: 3. The CDR3 DNA sequence: TGTGCCACCAGCTACGGACTAGCGGGGTCCTACGAGCAGTACTTC. It yields the protein CATSYGLAGSYEQYF.

The chain uses TRBV25-1 and TRBJ2-1, with unresolved D. The V and J ends lost 3 bases and 3 bases respectively, with 12 bases between them. The CDR3 totals 15 residues. The V gene's germline CDR1 is MGHDK and CDR2 SYGVNS. The CDR3 region is CASSDPIQNYNEQFF. DNA for the CDR3: TGTGCCAGCAGTGATCCCATCCAGAACTACAATGAGCAGTTCTTC. The whole variable domain, filled in from reference TRBV25-1 and TRBJ2-1, reads EADIYQTPRYLVIGTGKKITLECSQTMGHDKMYWYQQDPGMELHLIHYSYGVNSTEKGDLSSESTVSRIRTEHFPLTLESARPSHTSQYLCASSDPIQNYNEQFFGPGTRLTVL.

The J gene is TRBJ2-7, the V gene TRBV5-1, with D possibly TRBD2 on 7 matching bases. This CDR3 is 14 amino acids long. V lost 4 bases and J lost 2, with 13 bases in between. Germline V gene lookup returns CDR1 SGHRS and CDR2 YFSETQ. CDR3 sequence reads: CASSPEGGAYEQYF. CDR3 nucleotide sequence: TGCGCCAGCAGCCCGGAAGGGGGGGCCTACGAGCAGTACTTC.

The V and J genes are TRBV9 and TRBJ2-3; maybe TRBD2 (6 bases). The CDR3 totals 17 residues. Deletions cut 3 bases from V and 6 bases from J, with 23 bases between. Germline V lookup: CDR1 SGDLS, CDR2 YYNGEE. Here the CDR3 DNA reads TGTGCCAGCAGCGGAGACGGACGGAGGCCGGGGGTGGATACGCAGTATTTT. Its protein product is CASSGDGRRPGVDTQYF.

This chain uses TRBV6-5 with TRBJ2-7, with 8 bases lining up with TRBD1. CDR3 size: 14 residues. Per germline, CDR1 MNHEY and CDR2 SVGAGI. With V trimmed by 5 bases and J by 2 bases, 5 bases remained unmatched. CDR3 coding DNA: TGTGCCAGCAGTCGCCCGGGACAGGCCTACGAGCAGTACTTC. Protein: CASSRPGQAYEQYF.

The gene calls are TRBV2 and TRBJ2-7; 9 nucleotides match TRBD1. Germline CDR1 reads SNHLY; CDR2 reads FYNNEI. V gave up 6 bases and J gave up 2 bases; unmatched junction bases: 11. The CDR3 runs to 16 residues. The CDR3, as DNA: TGTGCCAGCAGAGACCCACCAGGGACAGGGACCTACGAGCAGTACTTC. Translated: CASRDPPGTGTYEQYF.

The gene calls are TRBV6-2 or TRBV6-3 and TRBJ1-2; tentative D call: TRBD1 (5 bases). This CDR3 has 14 amino acids. Looked up from germline, CDR1 is MNHEY and CDR2 is SVGEGT. V was trimmed by 2 bases and J by 2 bases, leaving 9 bases between them. CDR3 protein: CASSYGRGNYGYTF. CDR3 coding DNA: TGTGCCAGCAGTTACGGGCGGGGGAACTATGGCTACACCTTC.

This clone was observed a few times. The chain combines TRBV24-1 with TRBJ1-1, with 7 nucleotides matching TRBD1. V shed 7 bases and J 0 bases; nucleotides not matched to a gene: 4. The CDR3 loop spans 14 amino acids. The germline V gene encodes CDR1 KGHDR and CDR2 SFDVKD. This CDR3 reads CATRGQELNTEAFF. DNA for the CDR3: TGTGCCACCAGAGGACAGGAACTGAACACTGAAGCTTTCTTT.

V and J are TRBV3-1 (or the pseudogene TRBV3-2) and TRBJ2-7, with 7 bases aligning to TRBD2. This CDR3 is built from 15 residues. Germline V CDR1 and CDR2: LGHDT, YNNKEL (reference sequence). Trimming removed 0 bases from V and 3 bases from J; junction bases left unmatched: 5. The CDR3 DNA reads as TGTGCCAGCAGCCAAGATGGGGGAGGGATCTACGAGCAGTACTTC. Residues: CASSQDGGGIYEQYF.

V usage is TRBV5-6 and J usage is TRBJ2-7, with D perhaps TRBD1 (6 bases). Germline CDR1 and CDR2: SGHDT and YYEEEE. This CDR3 contains 15 residues. V was trimmed by 5 bases and J by 1 base, leaving 16 bases between them. This chain's CDR3 is CASRFGTYNSYEQYF. The CDR3 DNA follows: TGTGCCAGCAGGTTCGGGACATATAATTCCTACGAGCAGTACTTC.

The rearrangement uses TRBV30 and TRBJ1-5, with 11 positions matching TRBD1. CDR1 is GTSNPN and CDR2 is SVGIG in the germline V gene (reference sequence). CDR3 length: 15 amino acids. Trimming cost V 5 bases and J 2 bases; bases outside gene matches: 5. The CDR3, as DNA: TGTGCCTGGGGCTTGGGACAGGGGGGCAATCAGCCCCAGCATTTT. Encoded protein: CAWGLGQGGNQPQHF.

V gene TRBV4-2 combines with J gene TRBJ1-1; D remains unclear. The germline V gene encodes CDR1 LGHNA and CDR2 YNFKEQ. The length of the CDR3 is 17 residues. Trimming removed 0 bases at V and 11 bases at J, with 25 bases between. CDR3 in amino acids: CASSQDPDASGELAAFF. In nucleotides, the CDR3 is TGTGCCAGCAGCCAAGATCCCGACGCCAGCGGGGAGTTGGCGGCTTTCTTT.

V gene TRBV5-8 combines with J gene TRBJ1-1, with D uncertain. The V and J ends lost 4 bases and 5 bases respectively, with 15 bases between them. Germline assignment: CDR1 SGHTS and CDR2 YDEGEE. The CDR3 has 14 residues. The DNA of the CDR3 is TGTGCCAGCAGCCGGGTAAGAGGCGGGACTGAAGCTTTCTTT. Translated, it gives CASSRVRGGTEAFF.

On this clone itself: This same CDR3 is encoded by further DNA sequences in the sample. The gene calls are TRBV18 and TRBJ2-6, with D perhaps matching TRBD2 (7 bases). The V gene's germline CDR1 is KGHSH and CDR2 LQKENI. This CDR3 has 17 residues. The V end was cut by 1 base, the J end by 0 bases, with 10 bases between. CDR3 in DNA: TGTGCCAGCTCACCACAGGGGGGGTTCTCTGGGGCCAACGTCCTGACTTTC. Translated, it gives CASSPQGGFSGANVLTF.

This clone has just one count. The chain joins TRBV11-2 to TRBJ2-7; D remains unclear. Looked up from germline, CDR1 is SGHAT and CDR2 is FQNNGV. CDR3 length equals 12 residues. V was pared by 5 bases and J by 2 bases, with 7 bases between. The CDR3 bases are TGTGCCAGCAGCCCTTCCCCCTACGAGCAGTACTTC. Encoded protein: CASSPSPYEQYF.

A few counts support this clone. The chain uses TRBV2 and TRBJ2-2; D is possibly TRBD2 (6 bases). The V gene's germline CDR1 is SNHLY and CDR2 FYNNEI. V lost 4 bases and J 6 bases, leaving 12 bases between the germline ends. This CDR3 has 14 residues. CDR3 loop: CASSVSGEAGELFF. CDR3 in DNA: TGTGCCAGCAGTGTTTCGGGGGAAGCCGGGGAGCTGTTTTTT.

This chain links TRBV28 with TRBJ1-1, with D hard to call. Germline V lookup: CDR1 MDHEN, CDR2 SYDVKM. The CDR3 is 14 residues long. With 2 bases removed from V and 0 bases from J, the gap between germline ends came to 7 bases. The chain's CDR3 is CASSLMAVNTEAFF. The CDR3 region has the DNA TGTGCCAGCAGTTTAATGGCGGTGAACACTGAAGCTTTCTTT.

DNA of the CDR3: TGTGCCAGCAGCCCCACGTGGAGCTATGGCTACACCTTC. It encodes CASSPTWSYGYTF. V and J are TRBV3-1 (or the pseudogene TRBV3-2) and TRBJ1-2; no firm D call. Between the trimmed V and J ends, which lost 4 bases and 4 bases, there was a span of 10 bases. The germline V gene encodes CDR1 LGHDT and CDR2 YNNKEL (reference sequence). The CDR3 has 13 residues.

This clone has just one count. V usage is TRBV5-8 and J usage is TRBJ1-1, with D possibly matching TRBD1 (6 bases). The V end was cut by 5 bases, the J end by 1 base, with 15 bases between. Germline assignment: CDR1 SGHTS and CDR2 YDEGEE. There are 15 residues in the CDR3. The CDR3 DNA follows: TGTGCCAGCAGACGGGGTGAGACAGGGAACACTGAAGCTTTCTTT. Translation: CASRRGETGNTEAFF.

The gene calls are TRBV28 and TRBJ2-3; 12 bases are shared with TRBD2. CDR1 and CDR2 from the germline V gene are MDHEN and SYDVKM. Trimming removed 4 bases from V and 3 bases from J; junction bases left unmatched: 5. The CDR3 consists of 16 residues. The CDR3 DNA sequence: TGTGCCAGCAGTTCGGCCGGGACTAGCGGGACAGATACGCAGTATTTT. As protein: CASSSAGTSGTDTQYF.

The CDR3 DNA reads as TGTGCCAGCAGTTCCGGGACAACCCCTTTCGAGCAGTACTTC. It specifies CASSSGTTPFEQYF. The chain couples TRBV27 to TRBJ2-7, with D perhaps TRBD1 (6 bases). The CDR3 has 14 residues. CDR1 MNHEY and CDR2 SMNVEV come from the germline V gene (reference sequence). Trimming removed 4 bases at V and 6 bases at J, with 16 bases between.

V is TRBV27 and J is TRBJ1-2; D possibly corresponds to TRBD1 (5 bases). The V end lost 2 bases, the J end lost 7 bases, and 8 bases lay between the germline ends. There are 12 residues in the CDR3. In germline, CDR1 is MNHEY, CDR2 SMNVEV (reference sequence). CDR3 amino acids: CASSLGGGGYTF. CDR3 bases: TGTGCCAGCAGTTTAGGGGGGGGTGGCTACACCTTC.

The chain is built from TRBV10-3 and TRBJ2-7; TRBD2 might be the D (6 bases). Trimming removed 2 bases from V and 6 bases from J, with 11 bases in between. The CDR3 runs 13 residues. Germline-derived CDR1 and CDR2 are ENHRY and SYGVKD. DNA for the CDR3: TGTGCCATCAGTGAGCAGGGAGCGGGCGAGCAGTACTTC. Its protein product is CAISEQGAGEQYF.

A single count supports this clone. The chain has TRBV5-1 and TRBJ2-5; 9 bases are shared with TRBD1. Germline assignment: CDR1 SGHRS and CDR2 YFSETQ. The CDR3 is 14 amino acids. V was clipped by 4 bases and J by 2 bases; unmatched bases: 3. CDR3 residues: CASSPGTGQETQYF. The CDR3 DNA reads as TGCGCCAGCAGCCCCGGGACAGGGCAAGAGACCCAGTACTTC.

J is TRBJ1-6 and V is TRBV21-1; the D segment call TRBD1 is taken from the table without a DNA check. TRBV21-1 represents a pseudogene. The CDR3 length is 10 residues. The CDR3 loop is CASSARVLHF. CDR3 coding DNA: TGTGCCAGCAGCGCCAGGGTGCTCCACTTT.

The V gene is TRBV3-1 (or the pseudogene TRBV3-2), the J gene TRBJ2-7, with TRBD2 matching over 13 bases. J was trimmed by 2 bases and V by 0 bases; bases with no gene match: 4. This CDR3 has 17 residues. In germline, CDR1 is LGHDT, CDR2 YNNKEL (reference sequence). The chain's CDR3 is CASSQERGLAGAYEQYF. CDR3 DNA sequence: TGTGCCAGCAGCCAAGAAAGAGGACTAGCGGGGGCCTACGAGCAGTACTTC.

The V gene is TRBV19, the J gene TRBJ2-3, with TRBD2 matching 9 bases. This CDR3 has 15 amino acids. Germline trimming cut 5 bases from V and 3 bases from J; bases unmatched to any gene: 6. The germline V gene has CDR1 LNHDA and CDR2 SQIVND (reference sequence). CDR3: CASSARGLATDTQYF. The CDR3 DNA sequence: TGTGCCAGTAGTGCCCGCGGACTAGCGACAGATACGCAGTATTTT.

The chain carries TRBV4-1 and TRBJ1-4; the D gene is possibly TRBD1 (5 bases). Trimming shortened V by 0 bases and J by 3 bases, and 5 bases separated the two germline ends. The CDR3 is made up of 14 amino acids. Per germline, CDR1 MGHRA and CDR2 YSYEKL. The CDR3 protein is CASSQEGPNEKLFF. The CDR3 region has the DNA TGCGCCAGCAGCCAAGAGGGGCCTAATGAAAAACTGTTTTTT.

The rearrangement uses TRBV7-9 and TRBJ1-3; 7 bases align to TRBD1. The CDR3 totals 15 residues. CDR1 SEHNR and CDR2 FQNEAQ come from the germline V gene (reference sequence). Losses at the gene ends were 4 bases for V and 4 bases for J; bases not matched to a gene: 7. CDR3 sequence: CASSYPGGGGNTIYF. The CDR3 DNA is TGTGCCAGCAGCTACCCGGGAGGGGGCGGAAACACCATATATTTT.